In its sample, the clone carrying this TCR beta chain ranks as medium-sized. What it binds is unknown. This sample is part of a study of spatial heterogeneity in lung cancer. Stated time point: sample taken at primary tumor resection. From tumor, nontumor lung or frozen PBMC, whole RNA was taken unsorted for sequencing. Samples came from 70 to 80 TRACERx patients with untreated early-stage lung cancer. The study's findings and limits: Compared with follow-up, resection was when ubiquitous expanded tumor TCRs appeared in blood more.

One entry per CDR3 protein results from TCRdb running MiXCR on the 5' RACE reads. The sample shows roughly 9,300 distinct CDR3 sequences, over 7.5% of them seen only once. Germline V lookup: CDR1 MNHEY, CDR2 SVGAGI. The CDR3 sequence is 14 residues long. The V and J ends lost 8 bases and 3 bases respectively, with 14 bases between them. The chain couples TRBV6-5 to TRBJ1-3; D gene uncertain. This clonotype originated in a female donor with early-stage non-small cell lung cancer. This specimen consisted of PBMCs, obtained at surgery. As DNA, the CDR3 is TGTGCCAGCGGAAAGGAGGGTCGTGGAAACACCATATATTTT. Protein: CASGKEGRGNTIYF.